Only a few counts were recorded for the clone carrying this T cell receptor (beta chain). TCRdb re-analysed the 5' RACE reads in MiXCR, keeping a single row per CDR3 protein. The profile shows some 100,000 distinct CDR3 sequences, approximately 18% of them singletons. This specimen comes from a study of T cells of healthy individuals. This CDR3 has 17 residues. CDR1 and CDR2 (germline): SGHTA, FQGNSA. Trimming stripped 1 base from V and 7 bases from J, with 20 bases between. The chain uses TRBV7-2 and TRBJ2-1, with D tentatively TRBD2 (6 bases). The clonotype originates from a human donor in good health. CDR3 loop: CASSLVRDPIEGNEQFF. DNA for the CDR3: TGTGCCAGCAGCTTAGTGCGGGACCCAATAGAGGGTAATGAGCAGTTCTTC.